This T cell receptor (beta chain) appears in the sequencing data of a study of CD8 T cells in Susac syndrome. The germline CDR1 and CDR2 sequences are MNHNS and SASEGT. The CDR3 spans 14 residues. The ends were cut back, 5 bases at V and 5 bases at J, with 15 bases in the middle. This clonotype was counted only a few times. Sequencing of TCR beta was carried out in blood CD8+ and CD4+ T cells. Random hexamers were used to reverse transcribe an amount of about 0.5 to 1 ug RNA. TCRdb fed the immunoSEQ multiplex PCR reads into MiXCR, producing one record per CDR3 protein. The table shows about 290,000 distinct CDR3 sequences, with roughly 85% occurring only once.

J is TRBJ2-5 and V is TRBV6-1; D unclear. Sample: CD8+ T cells from PBMCs. The sequence derives from a human donor with multiple sclerosis. CDR3 loop: CASSSVSTRETQYF. CDR3 nucleotide sequence: TGTGCCAGCAGTTCTGTTTCAACGCGGGAGACCCAGTACTTC.